Sequencing of this TCR beta chain was carried out in a study of shared clonotypes between healthy human individuals. The repertoire was sequenced with immunoSEQ multiplex PCR; TCRdb's copy has only in-frame clones and lacks some. The repertoire holds over a million clones, with about 76% as singletons. This clone was detected only a few times. The sequence came from a young man in good health. Input material: memory CD4+ T cells sorted from blood. Subset in this sample: CD45RA-negative fraction.

The CDR3 here is CASSQQGTLGATNEKLFF. In DNA form, the CDR3 reads TGCGCCAGCAGCCAACAAGGGACGCTCGGGGCAACTAATGAAAAACTGTTTTTT. The rearrangement uses TRBV4-1 and TRBJ1-4; D might be TRBD1 (5 bases). Looked up from germline, CDR1 is MGHRA and CDR2 is YSYEKL. This CDR3 comprises 18 residues. Trimming removed 2 bases at V and 0 bases at J, with 16 bases between.